These T cell receptor beta chains were read from a single sample in a study of PD-1 blockade in classical Hodgkin lymphoma. Generated by immunoSEQ multiplex PCR, the TCRdb table keeps only in-frame clones and is missing some. The table has 25,000 or so clones, about 71% seen once. Sequenced here: peripheral blood mononuclear cells (PBMCs), sampled at baseline. Receptor source: a human donor with classical Hodgkin lymphoma. Each CDR3 is given without its conserved first and last residue. Size is omitted from some rows. Given values are once, few, many or a class for expanded clones.

>TRBJ2-5|few|TRBV5-6
ASSPGEGETQY
>TRBJ2-1|.|TRBV7-3
ASSLGYPNEQF
>TRBJ2-7|.|TRBV7-9
ASSLGLGSLTI
>TRBJ1-2|.|TRBV29-1
SAGVTHGYT
>TRBJ1-4|.|TRBV30
AWSVLRGGTRGEKLF
>TRBJ1-2|.|TRBV6-6
ATSTYGYT
>TRBJ1-5|once|TRBV30
AWSAVTYGQPQH
>TRBJ1-2|.|TRBV19
ASSKGGEYGYT
>TRBJ1-4|.|TRBV2
ASSSPNEKLF
>TRBJ2-1|.|TRBV7-9
ASSLDMLQNNEQF
>TRBJ2-1|.|TRBV10-3
AIGTSGGTTYNEQF
>TRBJ2-3|.|TRBV9
ASSVALSGENTQY
>TRBJ1-2|.|TRBV7-2
ASSLGDRRSVGYT
>TRBJ2-7|.|TRBV7-3
ASSFSSGSYEQY
>TRBJ2-2|.|TRBV27
ASSLLPPGASGWELF
>TRBJ2-5|few|TRBV5-1
ASSLNAGARETQY
>TRBJ2-2|few|TRBV25-1
ATQRSSGNTGELF
>TRBJ2-2|.|TRBV9
ASSVDEGLHTGELF
>TRBJ2-2|.|TRBV28
ASGRGAVGELF
>TRBJ1-5|many|TRBV28
ASSWGGIEQPQH
>TRBJ1-2|once|TRBV6-6
ASSMDGSGYGYT
>TRBJ1-2|.|TRBV18
ASSLESNYGYT
>TRBJ2-1|once|TRBV15
ATSRVSGSYNEQF
>TRBJ2-7|once|TRBV7-6
ASSLALGGEQY
>TRBJ2-7|.|TRBV5-6
ASSLGGDSYEQY
>TRBJ2-3|.|TRBV27
ASSGGPPDTQY
>TRBJ1-1|.|TRBV19
ASSIRGQNTEAF
>TRBJ2-5|few|TRBV7-3
ASSIMEGGYEETQY
>TRBJ2-1|.|TRBV27
ASSRQSSYNEQF
>TRBJ1-1|.|TRBV27
ASSHRGANTEAF
>TRBJ1-1|medium-sized|TRBV19
ASRGRISGTEAF
>TRBJ1-6|.|TRBV18
ASSGTQGISYNSPLH
>TRBJ1-1|.|TRBV9
ASSAGQGFTEAF
>TRBJ1-1|.|TRBV6-5
ASKLGSLNTEAF
>TRBJ2-5|once|TRBV15
ATSRDLRGETQY
>TRBJ1-2|few|TRBV18
ASSPDGSNYGYT
>TRBJ2-7|.|TRBV2
ASSSSGIYEQY
>TRBJ1-2|.|TRBV20-1
SAMEVYGYT
>TRBJ2-1|.|TRBV30
AWSSGRQF
>TRBJ1-2|few|TRBV27
ASFGGRRDDGYT
>TRBJ2-1|once|TRBV4-2
ASSQDSGSGGLEQF
>TRBJ2-1|.|TRBV19
ASSISRDEQF